This TCR beta chain appears in the sequencing data of a study of blood T cell repertoires in COVID-19. The sample holds one count of this clone. As originally analysed: Estimation of nucleated cell counts relied on the amplification of reference gene primers. Data came from immunoSEQ multiplex PCR; TCRdb stores just in-frame clones and leaves some out. For V, J and clone size, that table is used; D and trimming come from the DNA. Of 100,000 to 150,000 clones listed, roughly four fifths are singletons. The receptor was isolated from a man in his forties or fifties with active or convalescent COVID-19. The material sequenced was peripheral blood.

Here the CDR3 DNA reads TGTGCCAGCAGCCTACCGCAGGGGGCAGGGGAAAAACTGTTTTTT. Encoded protein: CASSLPQGAGEKLFF. The V gene is TRBV11-2, the J gene TRBJ1-4, with 8 bases fitting TRBD1. CDR1 is SGHAT, CDR2 FQNNGV, per germline. The length of the CDR3 is 15 residues. The trim removed 5 bases at V and 8 bases at J, leaving 10 bases unmatched.